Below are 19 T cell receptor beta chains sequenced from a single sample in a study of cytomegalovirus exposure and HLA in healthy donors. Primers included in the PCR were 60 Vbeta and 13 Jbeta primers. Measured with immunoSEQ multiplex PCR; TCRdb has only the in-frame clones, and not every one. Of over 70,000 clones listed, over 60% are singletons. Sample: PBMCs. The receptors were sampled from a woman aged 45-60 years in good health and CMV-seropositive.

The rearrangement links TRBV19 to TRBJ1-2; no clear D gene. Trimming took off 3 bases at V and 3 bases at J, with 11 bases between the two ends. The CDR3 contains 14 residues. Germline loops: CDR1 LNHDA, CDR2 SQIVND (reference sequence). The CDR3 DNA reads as TGTGCCAGTAGTATTGCGGGCAGGTACTATGGCTACACCTTC. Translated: CASSIAGRYYGYTF.

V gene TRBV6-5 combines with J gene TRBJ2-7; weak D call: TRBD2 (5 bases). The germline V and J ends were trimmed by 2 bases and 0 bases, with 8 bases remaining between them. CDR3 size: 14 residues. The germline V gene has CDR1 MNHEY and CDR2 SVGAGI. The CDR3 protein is CASSYARGSYEQYF. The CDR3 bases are TGTGCCAGCAGTTACGCACGGGGCTCCTACGAGCAGTACTTC.

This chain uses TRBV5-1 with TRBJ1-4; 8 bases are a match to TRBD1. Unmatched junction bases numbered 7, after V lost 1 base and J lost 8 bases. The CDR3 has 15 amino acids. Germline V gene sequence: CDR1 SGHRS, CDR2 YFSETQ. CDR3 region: CASSLTQGAKEKLFF. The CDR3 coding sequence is TGCGCCAGCAGCTTGACTCAGGGGGCGAAGGAAAAACTGTTTTTT. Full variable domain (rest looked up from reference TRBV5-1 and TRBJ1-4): KAGVTQTPRYLIKTRGQQVTLSCSPISGHRSVSWYQQTPGQGLQFLFEYFSETQRNKGNFPGRFSGRQFSNSRSEMNVSTLELGDSALYLCASSLTQGAKEKLFFGSGTQLSVL.

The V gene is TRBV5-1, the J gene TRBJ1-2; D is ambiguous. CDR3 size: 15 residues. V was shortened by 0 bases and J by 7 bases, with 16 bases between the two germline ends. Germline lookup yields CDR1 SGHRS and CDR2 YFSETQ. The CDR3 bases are TGCGCCAGCAGCTTGGCCCCCGAAGAGACTCGTGGCTACACCTTC. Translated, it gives CASSLAPEETRGYTF.

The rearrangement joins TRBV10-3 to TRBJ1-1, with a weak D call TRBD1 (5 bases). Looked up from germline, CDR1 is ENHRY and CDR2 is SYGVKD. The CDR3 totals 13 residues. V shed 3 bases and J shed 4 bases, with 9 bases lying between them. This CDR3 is CAISDRVGTEAFF. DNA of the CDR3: TGTGCCATCAGTGACAGGGTTGGCACTGAAGCTTTCTTT.

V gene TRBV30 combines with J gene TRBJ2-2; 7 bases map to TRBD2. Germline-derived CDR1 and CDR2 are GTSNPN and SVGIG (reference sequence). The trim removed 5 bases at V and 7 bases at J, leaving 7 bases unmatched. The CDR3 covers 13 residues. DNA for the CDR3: TGTGCCTGGGGTCATGGACTAGTCGGGGAGCTGTTTTTT. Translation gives CAWGHGLVGELFF.

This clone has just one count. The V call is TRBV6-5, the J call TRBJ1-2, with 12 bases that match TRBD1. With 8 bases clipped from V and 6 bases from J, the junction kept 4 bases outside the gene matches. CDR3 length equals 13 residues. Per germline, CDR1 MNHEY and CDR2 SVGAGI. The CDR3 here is CASGTGGGNGYTF. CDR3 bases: TGTGCCAGCGGGACAGGGGGCGGGAATGGCTACACCTTC.

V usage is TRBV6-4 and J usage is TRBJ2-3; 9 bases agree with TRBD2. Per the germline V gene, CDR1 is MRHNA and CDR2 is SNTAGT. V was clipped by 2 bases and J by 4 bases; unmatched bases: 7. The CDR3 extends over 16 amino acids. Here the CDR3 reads CASSDAAGGRSDTQYF. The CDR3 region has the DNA TGTGCCAGCAGTGACGCGGCGGGGGGGCGATCAGATACGCAGTATTTT.

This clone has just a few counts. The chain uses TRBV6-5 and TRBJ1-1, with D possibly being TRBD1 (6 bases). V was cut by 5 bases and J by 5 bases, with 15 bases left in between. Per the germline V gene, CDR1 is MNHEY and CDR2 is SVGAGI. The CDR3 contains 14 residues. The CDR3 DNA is TGTGCCAGCAGTGAACTCAGGGGTGGGACTGAAGCTTTCTTT. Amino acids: CASSELRGGTEAFF.

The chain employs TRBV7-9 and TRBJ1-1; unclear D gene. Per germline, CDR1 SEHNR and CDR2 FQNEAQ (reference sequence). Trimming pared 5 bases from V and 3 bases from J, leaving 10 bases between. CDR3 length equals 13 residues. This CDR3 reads CASSAPSYTEAFF. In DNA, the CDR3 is TGTGCCAGCAGCGCGCCATCTTACACTGAAGCTTTCTTT.

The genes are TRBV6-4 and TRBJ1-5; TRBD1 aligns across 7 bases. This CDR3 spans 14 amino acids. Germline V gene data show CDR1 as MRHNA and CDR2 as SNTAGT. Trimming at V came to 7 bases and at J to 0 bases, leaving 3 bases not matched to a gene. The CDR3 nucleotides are TGTGCCAGCATGGGACAGCTTAGCAATCAGCCCCAGCATTTT. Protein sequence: CASMGQLSNQPQHF.

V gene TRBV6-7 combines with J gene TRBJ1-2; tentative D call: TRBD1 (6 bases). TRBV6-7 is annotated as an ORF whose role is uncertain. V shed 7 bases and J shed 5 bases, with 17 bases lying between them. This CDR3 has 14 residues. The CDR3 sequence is CASMGRGGRYGYTF. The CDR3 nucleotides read TGTGCCAGCATGGGGCGGGGGGGGCGGTATGGCTACACCTTC.

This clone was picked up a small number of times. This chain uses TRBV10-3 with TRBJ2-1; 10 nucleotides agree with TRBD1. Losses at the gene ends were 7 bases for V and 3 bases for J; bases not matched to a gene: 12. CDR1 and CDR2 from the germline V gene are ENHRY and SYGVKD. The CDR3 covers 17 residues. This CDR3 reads CAIKGSGTGDYYNEQFF. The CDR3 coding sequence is TGTGCCATCAAAGGTTCCGGGACAGGGGACTACTACAATGAGCAGTTCTTC.

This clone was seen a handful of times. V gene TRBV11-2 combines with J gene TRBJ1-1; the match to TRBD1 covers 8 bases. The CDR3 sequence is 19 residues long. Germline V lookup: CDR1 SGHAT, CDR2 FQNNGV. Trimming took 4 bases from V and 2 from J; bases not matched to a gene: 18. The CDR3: CASSSRTRQGQRENTEAFF. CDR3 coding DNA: TGTGCCAGCAGCTCTCGAACCCGACAGGGGCAGCGGGAAAACACTGAAGCTTTCTTT.

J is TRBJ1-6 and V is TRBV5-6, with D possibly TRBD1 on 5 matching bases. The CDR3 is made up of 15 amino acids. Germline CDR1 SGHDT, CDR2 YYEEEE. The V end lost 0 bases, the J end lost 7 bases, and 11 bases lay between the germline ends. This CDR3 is CASSLAQDGNSPLHF. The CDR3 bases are TGTGCCAGCAGCTTGGCACAGGATGGGAATTCACCCCTCCACTTT.

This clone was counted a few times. Here the CDR3 DNA reads TGTGCCAGCAGTGAAGCGACTGAATGGACAGGGGATGAAGCTTTCTTT. Its translation: CASSEATEWTGDEAFF. This chain joins TRBV6-1 and TRBJ1-1; the match to TRBD1 covers 9 bases. Germline V gene lookup returns CDR1 MNHNS and CDR2 SASEGT. The CDR3 covers 16 residues. The junction had 9 bases not matched to a gene; V was cut back by 0 bases and J by 7 bases.

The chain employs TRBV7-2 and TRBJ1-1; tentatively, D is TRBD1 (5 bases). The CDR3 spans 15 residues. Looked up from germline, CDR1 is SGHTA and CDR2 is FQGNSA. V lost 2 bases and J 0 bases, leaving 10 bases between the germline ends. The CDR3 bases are TGTGCCAGCAGCTTATCGATGGGGCTGAACACTGAAGCTTTCTTT. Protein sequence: CASSLSMGLNTEAFF.

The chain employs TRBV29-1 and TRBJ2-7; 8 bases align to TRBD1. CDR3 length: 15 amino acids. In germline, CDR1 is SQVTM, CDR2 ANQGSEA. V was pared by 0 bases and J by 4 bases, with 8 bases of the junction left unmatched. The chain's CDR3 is CSVEEMTGAGYEQYF. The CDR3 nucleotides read TGCAGCGTTGAAGAAATGACAGGGGCTGGATACGAGCAGTACTTC.

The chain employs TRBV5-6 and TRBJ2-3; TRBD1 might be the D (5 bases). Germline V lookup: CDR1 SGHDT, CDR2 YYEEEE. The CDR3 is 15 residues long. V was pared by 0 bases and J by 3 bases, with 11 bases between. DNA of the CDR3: TGTGCCAGCAGCTTGGAGGGGAAAGGGACAGATACGCAGTATTTT. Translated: CASSLEGKGTDTQYF.